This T cell receptor beta chain was recovered during a study of shared clonotypes between healthy human individuals. Study-level findings and limits: Genetic and exposure-history diversity was limited by the small donor number.

The germline CDR1 and CDR2 sequences are GTSNPN and SVGIG (reference sequence). V lost 1 base to trimming and J lost 4 bases, with 13 bases between them. The CDR3 sequence is 14 residues long. In the authors' methods: Junction-only sequences without quality scores came from ImmunoSEQ, so filtering differed. TCRdb keeps only in-frame clones here, not all; method: immunoSEQ multiplex PCR. V and J calls plus clone size are reproduced from that table; the DNA served to infer D and trimming. Counted here are hundreds of thousands of clones, around four fifths occurring once; the ten biggest clones make up about 1.8%. As concerns this clone: Antigen specificity is unknown.

Material: memory CD4+ T cells sorted from blood. Stated subset: CD45RA-negative fraction. The V call is TRBV30, the J call TRBJ2-5, with D perhaps TRBD2 (7 bases). The TCR originated in a woman aged 30 to 39 in good health. The CDR3 region is CAWSAGGPAETQYF. The CDR3 DNA reads TGTGCCTGGAGTGCCGGGGGGCCAGCAGAGACCCAGTACTTC.